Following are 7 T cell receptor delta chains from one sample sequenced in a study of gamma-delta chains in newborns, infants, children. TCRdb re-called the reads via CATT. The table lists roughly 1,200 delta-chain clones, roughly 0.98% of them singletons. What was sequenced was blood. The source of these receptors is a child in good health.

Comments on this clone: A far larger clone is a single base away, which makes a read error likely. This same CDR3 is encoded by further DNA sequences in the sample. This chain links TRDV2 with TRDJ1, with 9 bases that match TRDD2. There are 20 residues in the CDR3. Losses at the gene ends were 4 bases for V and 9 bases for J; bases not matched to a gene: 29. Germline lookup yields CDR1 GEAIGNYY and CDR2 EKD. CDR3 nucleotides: TGTGCCTGTGATCCGACACCTTCCTACGGGAGGGAGAACCCTTGGGTGGAACTCATCTTT. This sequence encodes CACDPTPSYGRENPWVELIF.

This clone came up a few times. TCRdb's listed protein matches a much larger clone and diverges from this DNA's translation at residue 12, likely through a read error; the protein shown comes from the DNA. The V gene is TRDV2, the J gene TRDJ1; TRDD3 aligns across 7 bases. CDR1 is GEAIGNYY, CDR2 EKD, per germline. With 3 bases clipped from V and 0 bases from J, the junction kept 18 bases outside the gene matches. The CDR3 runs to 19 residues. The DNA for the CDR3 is TGTGCCTGTGACCCCGTGGGCTGGGGGGAAAATCGGTACACCGATAAACTCATCTTT. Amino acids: CACDPVGWGENRYTDKLIF.

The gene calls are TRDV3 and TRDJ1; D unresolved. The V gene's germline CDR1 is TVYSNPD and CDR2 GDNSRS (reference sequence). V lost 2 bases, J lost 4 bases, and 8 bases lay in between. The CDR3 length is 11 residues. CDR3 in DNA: TGTGCCTTTTTCTTACGCGATAAACTCATCTTT. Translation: CAFFLRDKLIF.

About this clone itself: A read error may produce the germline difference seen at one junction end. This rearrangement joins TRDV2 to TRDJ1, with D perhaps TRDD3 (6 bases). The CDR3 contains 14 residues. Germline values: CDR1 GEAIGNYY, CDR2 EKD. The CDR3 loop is CACDTWGHTGKLIF. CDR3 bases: TGTGCCTGTGACACCTGGGGGCACACCGGTAAACTCATCTTT.

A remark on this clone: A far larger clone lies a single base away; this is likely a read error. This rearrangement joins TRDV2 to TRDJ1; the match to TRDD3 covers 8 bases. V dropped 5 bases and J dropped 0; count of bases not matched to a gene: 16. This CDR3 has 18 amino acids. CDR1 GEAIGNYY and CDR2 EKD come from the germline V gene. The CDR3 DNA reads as TGTGCCTGTGTTTCCCTCAACTGGGGGGGACGAGACACCGATAAACTCATCTTT. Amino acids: CACVSLNWGGRDTDKLIF.

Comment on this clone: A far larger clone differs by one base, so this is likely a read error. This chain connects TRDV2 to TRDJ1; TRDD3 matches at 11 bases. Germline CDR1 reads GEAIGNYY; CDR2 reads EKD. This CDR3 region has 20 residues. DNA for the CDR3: TGTGCCTGTGACACCGTACTTAGTTTGGGGGATACGCGTACCACCGATAAACCCATCTTT. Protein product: CACDTVLSLGDTRTTDKPIF.

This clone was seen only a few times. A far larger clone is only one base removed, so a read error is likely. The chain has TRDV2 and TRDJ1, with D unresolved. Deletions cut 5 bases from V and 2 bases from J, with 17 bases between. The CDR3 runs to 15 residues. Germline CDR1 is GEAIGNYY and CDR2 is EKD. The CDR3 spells CACGPLGPRTDKLIF. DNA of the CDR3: TGTGCCTGTGGCCCTCTTGGGCCGAGGACCGATAAACTCATCTTT.